The T cell receptor (beta chain) under discussion was sequenced for a study of cytomegalovirus exposure and HLA in healthy donors (dated by TCRdb to 2016 to 2017). General notes on the study: An earlier analysis of roughly 610 of the donors reported roughly 300 Gb of sequence data and roughly 120 million unique TCR beta sequences obtained from about 200 million T cells. An early release covering around 630 HLA-typed donors comprised about 310 gigabases of sequencing data and around 80 million unique TCR sequences. The genetic ancestry cluster associated with self-reported Caucasian donors included 65% to 90% of the approximately 430 genotyped donors. The aim of the study was to test whether cataloging public T cell receptors could identify signatures of past pathogen exposure. The study profiled the T cell repertoires of hundreds of subjects by immunosequencing and related them to cytomegalovirus serostatus. Along with the approximately 620-subject first cohort, a separate validation cohort of over a hundred different subjects was used. The study combined high-throughput TCR immunosequencing, statistical association of individual TCRs with disease status, and machine learning to predict cytomegalovirus infection status. In a later analysis, previously published TCR beta repertoires from 550 to 700 donors were re-analyzed and high-resolution HLA genotyping was added so that TCR occurrence patterns could be studied. Rather than drawing on any new phenotypic data, the later analysis identified candidate immune exposures from TCR beta sequences and the way those sequences occurred across donors. To decide whether each TCR beta V gene segment behaved as functional or pseudogenic, an earlier analysis of over 500 of the donors relied on high-throughput TCR beta sequencing. Donor age, sex, ethnicity and CMV serostatus were collected together with the repertoire data. A later genetic analysis took genome-wide SNP genotypes for about 55% of the roughly 700 donors and used that subset as a discovery cohort. All discovery cohort repertoires had been generated using a single sequencing platform. HLA typing covered class I and class II loci at four-digit resolution. Typing coverage differed by locus: A, B, C, DRB1 and DQB1 were typed in roughly 620-640 donors, DQA1 in roughly 510, DPA1 in approximately 610, and DPB1 in around 490. About five DR-DQ haplotypes were treated as single units for association and clustering because of strong linkage in the cohort. On average, about 200,000 unique TCR beta nucleotide sequences were sequenced per donor among some 420 genotyped donors of the cohort, with 15% to 20% of those sequences being non-productive.

Library method: the immunoSEQ multiplex PCR assay. For the multiplex PCR, a mixture combining 60 forward primers for TCR Vbeta segments and 13 reverse primers for TCR Jbeta segments was used. The CDR3 region of rearranged TCR beta genes was amplified from genomic DNA by a multiplex PCR assay. The amplified TCR beta libraries were sequenced on the Illumina HiSeq System as 87-base-pair reads. Per the authors' processing: A later analysis counted approximately 74 million unique TCR beta chains across the 550 to 700 repertoires, and some 11 million of these chains were shared by at least two donors. A nearest-neighbor algorithm error-corrected the raw reads and collapsed the reads into unique sequences, merging closely related sequences to remove PCR and sequencing errors. CDR3 sequences were aligned to IMGT reference sequences to assign V, D and J gene segments. For a sequence to be retained, a match of at least six nucleotides was required to both a V gene segment and a J gene segment. A rearrangement was called productive if the CDR3 had no stop codons and remained in frame with V and J, and every other rearrangement was called non-productive. CDR3 was defined by IMGT convention, running from the second conserved V-encoded cysteine to the conserved J-encoded phenylalanine. Sequences without an unambiguous match to a single V gene segment were excluded from the earlier analysis of over 500 of the donors. An earlier analysis of a few hundred of the donors classified V segments as functional when productive rearrangements were above 56.7% and as segregating when the standard deviation between donors was above 5%. To diagnose cytomegalovirus status from the catalog of TCR beta chain sequences, a statistical classification framework was built. In a later analysis, V and J genes were assigned by comparing TCR nucleotide sequences against IMGT/GENE-DB human TR gene sequences. In a later analysis, CDR3 sequences and most-parsimonious VDJ recombination scenarios were assigned using the TCRdist pipeline. A later analysis defined each TCR beta chain by its CDR3 amino acid sequence plus V-gene family, and excluded reads lacking a unique V-gene family. A later analysis removed 600 or so highly shared, low-generation-probability nucleotide sequences to deal with suspected cross-contamination and a sequencing artifact. In a later analysis, a clonal expansion index was calculated for each public chain from normalized within-repertoire ranks of inferred template counts. In a later analysis, generation probabilities were computed with a VDJ recombination model fitted to out-of-frame rearrangements, and the resulting probabilities were checked against IGoR. In a later analysis, TCR-TCR, TCR-HLA and TCR-CMV co-occurrence was scored with hypergeometric tests, and a repertoire-size bias correction was applied to TCR pairs. False discovery rates were estimated in a later analysis by permuting HLA or CMV assignments 20 times. In a later analysis, co-occurring TCRs were grouped with DBSCAN, and TCRdist sequence similarity was added when clustering was performed within HLA-allele-positive subsets. For co-occurrence clustering, repertoires with fewer than 30,000 or more than 120,000 public chains were excluded, along with five repertoires with anomalous nucleotide sharing. TCRdb obtained this table from immuneACCESS and retained in-frame rearrangements with V and J assigned. These tables miss some clones; where compared with another copy, unresolved V genes account for less than half of the shortfall, and the remainder is unexplained. That table gives V, J and clone size, and the DNA gave D and trimming. The sample table contains approximately 140,000 clones; only one count was recorded for less than 85% of them. The ten largest clones add up to about 5.9% of the sample.

The CDR3 covers 13 residues, taking in both the cysteine and the phenylalanine. The kept DNA is CDR3 alone, 39 bases in frame from the first base. CDR1 and CDR2, per the germline V gene, are SGHRS and YFSETQ. V sheds 4 bases and J sheds 8 bases, leaving 15 bases between their ends. In total, 500 to 700 healthy bone marrow donors made up the cohort. Cohort members were all nominally healthy when sampled, although unrecorded immune exposures were likely present. The donor was CMV seropositive and belonged to the group of 270 or so seropositive cohort members. Each donor provided a peripheral blood sample, and peripheral blood mononuclear cells were used for TCR beta sequencing. Genomic DNA extraction from the blood cell samples was performed with the Qiagen DNeasy Blood Extraction Kit. Study-level results and caveats: A total of 150 to 200 TCR beta chains were listed by the study as associated with cytomegalovirus. In vitro tests confirmed that a few of the cytomegalovirus-associated TCR beta chains recognize cytomegalovirus antigens. In a later analysis, TCR association rates were found to vary across HLA loci, with the most associated TCRs seen for DRB1 alleles and the fewest for HLA-C alleles. Roughly uniform sequencing depth across donors was assumed in presence/absence analyses, although this assumption may not hold. A later analysis reported that several top co-occurrence clusters appeared linked to parvovirus B19, influenza, CMV and Epstein-Barr virus. A further reported finding was that TCR beta sequences accurately predicted the HLA-A and HLA-B alleles for most subjects in the first cohort. In a later analysis, HLA-associated TCR beta chains showed more clonal expansion and lower generation probabilities than non-associated chains that were equally common. A cluster of highly shared sequence variants was judged likely to be a technical artifact of the sequencing pipeline. Some IMGT-functional V segments, including TRBV6-2 and TRBV6-3, could not be distinguished by the 87-base-pair reads and were therefore excluded. Strong co-occurrence of HLA alleles, especially DR and DQ, made assigning TCR associations to individual alleles difficult. The authors suggested that the approach could potentially be generalized to other disease states and immunological phenotypes. Most TCR sequences were seen in very few donors, while some public TCRs were found in many individuals. A later genetic analysis reported fewer N-insertions in productive TCRs among donors in an Asian-associated ancestry cluster than the roughly 620-donor mean. In an earlier analysis of approximately 590 of the donors, most TCR beta V segments were observed in productive rearrangements about 90% or about 30% of the time, broadly matching IMGT annotations. CMV serostatus was the only immune exposure information available for the cohort. Cytomegalovirus status was reported to be diagnosed by the classifier with high specificity and sensitivity in both the original and validation cohorts. Most CMV-associated TCR beta chains appeared to be HLA-restricted in a later analysis, and the HLA associations seemed to be driven largely by CMV exposure. Because counts were too low, seventeen rarely observed V segments, including chromosome 9 orphons, were left out of the earlier analysis of 500 to 650 of the donors. Because some donors lacked HLA typing at each locus, the association tests relied only on the typed subset. In a later analysis, about 16,000 TCR beta sequences were associated with specific HLA alleles at a false discovery rate of 0.05. In this cohort, only TCR beta chains were sequenced, and detectable features were limited by the absence of alpha or paired-chain data. V-gene and J-gene trimming of TCR beta chains was associated with a missense DCLRE1C variant in a later genetic analysis, and the association was replicated in an independent cohort. Linkage disequilibrium might explain the correlated functional status among segregating V segments, but an unknown experimental factor could not be ruled out.

About this clone: Its antigen is unknown. The record has no base qualities; no much larger clone is one base away.

The V and J segments used are TRBV5-1 and TRBJ1-1, with no confidently assigned D gene. The source of this sequence is a man in his fifties in good health and CMV-seropositive. The sequencing input was PBMCs. The DNA reads as follows: TGCGCCAGCAGCCCGGGGAACGGATACGAAGCTTTCTTT. Translated, it reads CASSPGNGYEAFF.